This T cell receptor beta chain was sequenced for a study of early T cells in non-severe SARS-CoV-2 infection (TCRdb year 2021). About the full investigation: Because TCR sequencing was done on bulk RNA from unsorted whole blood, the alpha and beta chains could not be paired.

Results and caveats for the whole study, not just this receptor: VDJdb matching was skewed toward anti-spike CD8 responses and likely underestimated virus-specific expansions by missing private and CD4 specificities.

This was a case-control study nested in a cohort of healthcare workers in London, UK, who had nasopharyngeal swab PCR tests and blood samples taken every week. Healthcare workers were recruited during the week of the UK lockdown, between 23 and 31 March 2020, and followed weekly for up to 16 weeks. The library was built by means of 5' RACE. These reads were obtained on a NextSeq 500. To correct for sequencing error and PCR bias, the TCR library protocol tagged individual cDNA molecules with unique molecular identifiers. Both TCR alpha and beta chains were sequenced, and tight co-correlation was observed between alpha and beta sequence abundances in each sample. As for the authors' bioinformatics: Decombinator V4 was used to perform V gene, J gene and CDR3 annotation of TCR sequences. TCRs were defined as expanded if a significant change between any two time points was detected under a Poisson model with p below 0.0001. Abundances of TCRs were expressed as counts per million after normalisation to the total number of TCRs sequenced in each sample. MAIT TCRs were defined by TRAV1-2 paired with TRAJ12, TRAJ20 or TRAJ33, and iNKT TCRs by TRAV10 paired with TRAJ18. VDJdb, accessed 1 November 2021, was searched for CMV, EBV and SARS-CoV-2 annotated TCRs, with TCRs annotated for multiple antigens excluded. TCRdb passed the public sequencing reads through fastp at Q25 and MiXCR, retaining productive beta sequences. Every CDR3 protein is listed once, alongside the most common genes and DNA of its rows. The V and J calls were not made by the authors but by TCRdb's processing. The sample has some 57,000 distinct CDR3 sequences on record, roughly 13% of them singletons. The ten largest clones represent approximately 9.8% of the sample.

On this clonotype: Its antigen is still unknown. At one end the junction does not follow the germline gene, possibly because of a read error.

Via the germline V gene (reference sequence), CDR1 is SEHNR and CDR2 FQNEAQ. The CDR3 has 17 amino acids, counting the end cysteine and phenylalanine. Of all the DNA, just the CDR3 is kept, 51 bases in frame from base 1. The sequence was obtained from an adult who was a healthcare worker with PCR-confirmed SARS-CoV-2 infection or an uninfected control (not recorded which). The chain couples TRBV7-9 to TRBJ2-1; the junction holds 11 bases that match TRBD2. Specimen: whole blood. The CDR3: CASSLARSGRAYNEQFF. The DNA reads TGTGCCAGCAGCCTAGCCCGTAGCGGGAGGGCCTACAATGAGCAGTTCTTC.